The clone carrying this T cell receptor beta chain was seen only a few times. Library preparation (for TCRbeta) was performed with unique molecular identifiers. TCRdb fed the PCR reads into MiXCR, producing one record per CDR3 protein. The data hold a few hundred thousand distinct CDR3 sequences, with roughly 30% observed a single time. This entry belongs to a study of T-cell reconstitution after alpha-beta-depleted transplantation in children. The clonotype was recovered from a boy under two years old with Wiskott-Aldrich syndrome, due to receive a stem cell transplant. The specimen was PBMCs, collected before TCRalphabeta/CD19-depleted stem cell transplant.

For the CDR3, the DNA is TGCGCCAGCAGCTTGGAATCGATGGCGGGAGAGAATGAGCAGTTCTTC. It yields the protein CASSLESMAGENEQFF. The V and J genes are TRBV5-1 and TRBJ2-1; 7 bases map to TRBD2. Unmatched junction bases numbered 10, after V lost 0 bases and J lost 7 bases. The CDR3 is 16 residues long. The germline gives CDR1 SGHRS, CDR2 YFSETQ.